Sequencing of this TCR beta chain was carried out in a study of technical replicates of blood from several donors. Some clones are missing from TCRdb's copy, which holds only in-frame ones; the method was immunoSEQ multiplex PCR. Of fewer than 75,000 clones listed, around 93% are singletons. Germline V CDR1 and CDR2: MNHEY, SVGAGI. Trimming stripped 7 bases from V and 4 bases from J, with 13 bases between. The CDR3 covers 13 residues. Input material: T cells isolated from PBMCs. The origin of this receptor is a human donor in good health. The rearrangement uses TRBV6-5 and TRBJ1-2; TRBD1 might be the D (6 bases). Here the CDR3 DNA reads TGTGCCAGCACCCGGACAGCAAGCTATGGCTACACCTTC. As protein: CASTRTASYGYTF.